This T cell receptor (beta chain) was profiled in a study of blood T cell repertoires in COVID-19. About the study: Samples representing acute and convalescent COVID-19 were sourced from the United States, Italy and Spain. In each case, the material was cDNA or gDNA derived from T cells, B-cell-depleted T cells, or PBMCs.

V lost 5 bases, J lost 2 bases, and 12 bases lay in between. The CDR3 consists of 15 residues. Germline values: CDR1 MDHEN, CDR2 SYDVKM. As originally analysed: Amplification with reference gene primers provided the estimates of nucleated cell counts. TCRdb's copy holds only in-frame clones and misses some; the assay was immunoSEQ multiplex PCR. V, J and clone size derive from that table, while D and trimming were established from the DNA sequence. This sample has 140,000 to 150,000 clones, with roughly four fifths found just once. The source of this sequence is a human donor with acute or convalescent COVID-19. The donor label of this sample is uncertain. Sequencing was done on a sample of peripheral blood. The V call is TRBV28, the J call TRBJ1-4; D gene uncertain. CDR3 amino acids: CASSRKQPTNEKLFF. DNA of the CDR3: TGTGCCAGCAGTCGGAAACAGCCTACTAATGAAAAACTGTTTTTT.